A selection of T cell receptor beta chains follows, all from one sample in a study of blood T cells in healthy people across ages. TCRdb ran MiXCR on the 5' RACE reads and lists one entry per CDR3 protein. The repertoire holds about a million distinct CDR3 sequences, with roughly 48% as singletons. Sequences were obtained from blood. Every receptor here comes from a man younger than 45 in good health. CDR3s include the opening cysteine and the closing phenylalanine or tryptophan. Fields, in order: V gene, J gene, clone size, D gene, CDR3 protein. A D gene is named only where the DNA matches it firmly. Size is stated for part of the rows, as once, few or many counts, or as a class when the clone is expanded.

>TRBV20-1|TRBJ2-3|few|TRBD1
CSARAAGQAPGEDTQYF
>TRBV7-2|TRBJ2-1|.|TRBD2
CASSFRLAPEQFF
>TRBV12-5|TRBJ2-2|few|.
CASGRDSLNTGELFF
>TRBV7-2|TRBJ1-2|.|TRBD1
CASSPDPGQGLNYGYTF
>TRBV27|TRBJ2-7|.|.
CASSTPLMRGRDGYEQYF
>TRBV6-2/TRBV6-3|TRBJ2-7|.|.
CASSRGVTEQYF
>TRBV7-2|TRBJ2-7|.|.
CASSFSTGMNEQYF
>TRBV7-3|TRBJ2-7|few|.
CAERVGRMSYEQYF
>TRBV7-6|TRBJ1-1|few|.
CASSLSQGTEAFF
>TRBV7-9|TRBJ1-1|.|.
CASSPNAFGTEAFF
>TRBV30|TRBJ2-5|.|.
CAWSVKETQYF
>TRBV7-2|TRBJ2-7|.|TRBD2
CASSVWASGTYEQYF
>TRBV29-1|TRBJ2-1|.|TRBD1
CSVGQGINEQFF
>TRBV4-2|TRBJ2-5|few|TRBD2
CASSQALAGGPKTQYF
>TRBV2|TRBJ1-1|.|.
CASSPHRDTEAFF
>TRBV14|TRBJ2-4|once|.
CASSQDGAPVGNIQYF
>TRBV25-1|TRBJ1-2|few|.
CASSELGSTAKRGYTF
>TRBV27|TRBJ2-3|few|TRBD1
CASSPGQWSTDTQYF
>TRBV20-1|TRBJ2-7|many|TRBD1
CSAQGQGGYEQYF
>TRBV20-1|TRBJ2-3|.|TRBD1
CSARNRGGTDTQYF
>TRBV20-1|TRBJ1-6|.|TRBD1
CSALSIRDRESSYNSPLHF
>TRBV2|TRBJ2-7|.|.
CASSDFTSYEQYF
>TRBV10-3|TRBJ1-3|few|.
CAISEAMGNTIYF
>TRBV6-2/TRBV6-3|TRBJ2-1|.|TRBD2
CASSYSASGGEQFF
>TRBV6-5|TRBJ2-7|few|TRBD2
CASSYYGTREGYEQYF
>TRBV20-1|TRBJ2-7|.|.
CSAKLARPSSYEQYF
>TRBV6-1|TRBJ2-5|few|.
CAAVGGGVGETQYF
>TRBV7-2|TRBJ1-2|.|.
CASSLDFGGLYGYTF
>TRBV6-5|TRBJ1-6|.|TRBD1
CASSWLQGAGSPLHF
>TRBV12-3/TRBV12-4|TRBJ2-3|.|TRBD1
CASSLRQGKSTDTQYF
>TRBV29-1|TRBJ2-5|few|.
CSVLVPEETQYF
>TRBV24-1|TRBJ1-2|.|.
CATSDSGQYGYTF